These 24 T cell receptor beta chains share one sample of origin, sequenced in a study of shared clonotypes between healthy human individuals. The method was immunoSEQ multiplex PCR; TCRdb's version includes in-frame clones alone and lacks a portion of them. This table has about 1.1 million clones, around three quarters appearing once. Sequenced input: memory CD4+ T cells from PBMCs. Regarding subset: CD45RA-negative fraction. These receptors came from a man aged 18 to 30 in good health. Some clones in this sample may be carry-over from other donors' samples.

V and J are TRBV10-3 and TRBJ2-5; D might be TRBD2 (7 bases). The V end was cut by 4 bases, the J end by 5 bases, with 17 bases between. CDR1 and CDR2 from the germline V gene are ENHRY and SYGVKD. This CDR3 has 15 residues. The CDR3 bases are TGTGCCATCAGTGGCCCGGGGGGCGGCGGGGAGACCCAGTACTTC. Translated: CAISGPGGGGETQYF.

The sample holds many counts of this clone. V usage is TRBV18 and J usage is TRBJ1-1; 8 bases fit TRBD1. This CDR3 comprises 17 residues. V shed 6 bases, J shed 0 bases, and the junction held 12 bases outside the gene matches. The germline V gene has CDR1 KGHSH and CDR2 LQKENI. CDR3 nucleotide sequence: TGTGCCAGCTCCTTCGGGACAGGCTGGTCTATGAACACTGAAGCTTTCTTT. This gives the protein CASSFGTGWSMNTEAFF. The whole variable domain, remainder taken from reference TRBV18 and TRBJ1-1, is NAGVMQNPRHLVRRRGQEARLRCSPMKGHSHVYWYRQLPEEGLKFMVYLQKENIIDESGMPKERFSAEFPKEGPSILRIQQVVRGDSAAYFCASSFGTGWSMNTEAFFGQGTRLTVV.

This clone has only one observation. The chain is built from TRBV18 and TRBJ1-3; 7 nucleotides line up with TRBD1. This CDR3 comprises 16 residues. Germline assignment: CDR1 KGHSH and CDR2 LQKENI. Trimming took 5 bases from V and 7 from J; bases not matched to a gene: 14. CDR3 in DNA: TGTGCCAGCTCAGTACAGACCGCCGGGACAGCGAACACCATATATTTT. It specifies CASSVQTAGTANTIYF.

A few counts support this clone. The J gene is TRBJ2-5, the V gene TRBV14, with TRBD2 as a possible D gene (5 bases). Trimming left V 0 bases short and J 7 bases short, with 12 bases between. CDR3 size: 14 residues. CDR1 and CDR2 (germline): SGHDN, FVKESK. The CDR3 loop is CASSQDLGGWTQYF. CDR3 nucleotides: TGTGCCAGCAGCCAAGACCTTGGCGGGTGGACCCAGTACTTC.

Regarding this clone: Additional DNA sequences in this sample encode the identical CDR3. The gene calls are TRBV5-4 and TRBJ2-5, with 11 bases fitting TRBD2. The V gene's germline CDR1 is SGHNT and CDR2 YYREEE (reference sequence). The length of the CDR3 is 15 residues. After removal of 3 bases from V and 2 bases from J, the junction contained 3 bases not matched to a gene. In DNA form, the CDR3 reads TGTGCCAGCAGCTCCGGGACTAGCGGACAAGAGACCCAGTACTTC. It codes for CASSSGTSGQETQYF.

The DNA for the CDR3 is TGTGCCAGCAGCTTGACGACGGGAGGGCCAGTTGAGCAGTTCTTC. Translation: CASSLTTGGPVEQFF. The chain has TRBV11-2 and TRBJ2-1; 8 nucleotides agree with TRBD2. Trimming cost V 3 bases and J 9 bases; bases outside gene matches: 10. The CDR3 is 15 amino acids. Germline V gene data show CDR1 as SGHAT and CDR2 as FQNNGV.

The chain combines TRBV28 with TRBJ1-1; 8 bases agree with TRBD1. Germline V CDR1 and CDR2: MDHEN, SYDVKM. V lost 3 bases and J lost 0; bases outside the gene matches: 3. This CDR3 has 15 residues. The chain's CDR3 is CASSLGDRLNTEAFF. CDR3 DNA: TGTGCCAGCAGTTTGGGGGACAGGTTGAACACTGAAGCTTTCTTT.

The chain recombines TRBV5-1 with TRBJ1-1; a weak D match, TRBD1 (5 bases). The V gene lost 4 bases and the J gene lost 1 base, with 14 bases spanning the gap. Germline assignment: CDR1 SGHRS and CDR2 YFSETQ. This CDR3 is built from 15 residues. For the CDR3, the DNA is TGCGCCAGCAGCCCGGACACAGTTCGGAACACTGAAGCTTTCTTT. Encoded protein: CASSPDTVRNTEAFF.

This sequence joins TRBV5-6 and TRBJ1-2; 10 positions match TRBD1. CDR3 length: 16 amino acids. Trimming removed 4 bases from V and 6 bases from J; junction bases left unmatched: 12. Germline loops: CDR1 SGHDT, CDR2 YYEEEE. The CDR3 is CASSLLRDRGSNGYTF. The CDR3 region has the DNA TGTGCCAGCAGCCTCCTCCGGGACAGGGGATCTAATGGCTACACCTTC.

The rearrangement joins TRBV6-6 to TRBJ2-2; 7 nucleotides line up with TRBD2. Losses at the gene ends were 7 bases for V and 2 bases for J; bases not matched to a gene: 4. Germline CDR1 and CDR2: MNHNY and SVGAGI (reference sequence). The CDR3 loop spans 14 amino acids. CDR3 sequence (DNA): TGTGCCAGCATGGGAGGGTATAACACCGGGGAGCTGTTTTTT. This codes for CASMGGYNTGELFF.

The rearrangement uses TRBV29-1 and TRBJ2-1; 7 bases are a match to TRBD2. Germline V CDR1 and CDR2: SQVTM, ANQGSEA. This CDR3 comprises 13 residues. J was trimmed by 8 bases and V by 2 bases; bases with no gene match: 6. CDR3 loop: CSVESWEGDEQFF. CDR3 nucleotide sequence: TGCAGCGTTGAATCTTGGGAGGGCGATGAGCAGTTCTTC.

This chain joins TRBV2 and TRBJ2-1; 10 bases fit TRBD2. The J segment lost 5 bases and the V segment lost 3 bases, leaving 4 bases of the junction unmatched. This CDR3 has 15 residues. Germline CDR1 and CDR2: SNHLY and FYNNEI. The CDR3 here is CASSDRTSGNNEQFF. The CDR3 nucleotides read TGTGCCAGCAGTGACAGGACTAGCGGAAACAATGAGCAGTTCTTC.

This rearrangement joins TRBV2 to TRBJ1-4, with TRBD1 identical over 9 bases. The CDR3 sequence is 14 residues long. CDR1 SNHLY and CDR2 FYNNEI come from the germline V gene. J was trimmed by 5 bases and V by 5 bases; bases with no gene match: 3. The CDR3 DNA is TGTGCCAGCAGTATACAGGGGGCGAATGAAAAACTGTTTTTT. Translating it yields CASSIQGANEKLFF.

With regard to this clone: Different DNA sequences within this sample yield the same CDR3. The chain couples TRBV7-3 to TRBJ2-7; 10 nucleotides align to TRBD1. Germline values: CDR1 SGHTA, CDR2 FQGTGA. J lost 5 bases, V lost 4 bases, and 8 bases had no gene match. The length of the CDR3 is 15 residues. The CDR3 is CASSSRGTGDDEQYF. CDR3 in DNA: TGTGCCAGCAGCTCCCGTGGGACAGGGGATGACGAGCAGTACTTC.

On this clone: This specimen includes other DNA sequences encoding the same CDR3. The gene calls are TRBV18 and TRBJ2-7, with D tentatively TRBD2 (6 bases). Trimming shortened V by 3 bases and J by 3 bases, and 12 bases separated the two germline ends. The CDR3 is 14 amino acids. Germline V gene data show CDR1 as KGHSH and CDR2 as LQKENI. The CDR3 loop is CASSPGTGGYEQYF. The DNA for the CDR3 is TGTGCCAGCTCACCCGGGACTGGCGGCTACGAGCAGTACTTC.

J is TRBJ2-1 and V is TRBV19, with D maybe TRBD2 (6 bases). The V and J ends lost 3 bases and 6 bases respectively, with 15 bases between them. Germline V gene lookup returns CDR1 LNHDA and CDR2 SQIVND (reference sequence). The CDR3 consists of 15 residues. For the CDR3, the DNA is TGTGCCAGTAGTATGGCCGGGAGTATCAGCAATGAGCAGTTCTTC. This encodes CASSMAGSISNEQFF.

This clone was recorded once. One end of the junction varies from germline; a read error may be responsible. CDR3 DNA sequence: TGCAGCGTTGAAGATCGAGACAGGGCGGTGGTCTTT. Amino acids: CSVEDRDRAVVF. The V and J genes are TRBV29-1 and TRBJ1-1; 7 bases map to TRBD1. The CDR3 runs 12 residues. Germline V CDR1 and CDR2: SQVTM, ANQGSEA.

J is TRBJ1-3 and V is TRBV7-2; D unresolved. Trimming left V 1 base short and J 4 bases short, with 5 bases between. Germline lookup yields CDR1 SGHTA and CDR2 FQGNSA. This CDR3 comprises 13 residues. The CDR3 DNA sequence: TGTGCCAGCAGCTTAGAGATCGGAAACACCATATATTTT. Its translation is CASSLEIGNTIYF.

The genes are TRBV19 and TRBJ2-3; D ambiguous. V lost 6 bases, J lost 4 bases, and 11 bases lay in between. CDR1 is LNHDA, CDR2 SQIVND, per germline (reference sequence). This CDR3 has 13 amino acids. CDR3 in amino acids: CASSRIVADTQYF. The CDR3 DNA is TGTGCCAGTAGCCGGATAGTTGCAGATACGCAGTATTTT.

The CDR3 protein is CASRPLAGAGELFF. The CDR3 DNA reads as TGTGCCAGCAGGCCACTAGCGGGGGCCGGGGAGCTGTTTTTT. The chain links TRBV28 to TRBJ2-2, with 11 bases aligning to TRBD2. CDR1 MDHEN and CDR2 SYDVKM come from the germline V gene. CDR3 length: 14 amino acids. V lost 6 bases, J lost 6 bases, and 3 bases stayed unmatched.

This chain connects TRBV5-4 to TRBJ1-2, with no clear D. V was clipped by 6 bases and J by 3 bases, with 18 bases between them. In germline, CDR1 is SGHNT, CDR2 YYREEE (reference sequence). This CDR3 has 15 amino acids. In DNA, the CDR3 is TGTGCCAGCACTCCGACCCCGGGAGAGTACTATGGCTACACCTTC. Encoded protein: CASTPTPGEYYGYTF.

This chain joins TRBV5-1 and TRBJ2-1, with 8 bases fitting TRBD2. Germline CDR1 reads SGHRS; CDR2 reads YFSETQ. The CDR3 covers 17 residues. Trimming at V came to 3 bases and at J to 2 bases, leaving 10 bases not matched to a gene. The CDR3 protein is CASSYLSGNSPYNEQFF. The DNA for the CDR3 is TGCGCCAGCAGCTACCTTAGCGGGAATTCTCCCTACAATGAGCAGTTCTTC.

A note on this clone: This sample also contains other DNA sequences that code for the same CDR3. The chain is built from TRBV18 and TRBJ2-7, with unresolved D. With 3 bases removed from V and 5 bases from J, the gap between germline ends came to 8 bases. CDR1 is KGHSH and CDR2 is LQKENI in the germline V gene. The CDR3 totals 12 residues. The CDR3 nucleotides read TGTGCCAGCTCACCCCTCAGAAACGAGCAGTACTTC. Its protein product is CASSPLRNEQYF.

The chain recombines TRBV7-8 with TRBJ2-7; the D gene is possibly TRBD1 (6 bases). Germline V gives CDR1 SGHVS, CDR2 FQNEAQ. The CDR3 runs 12 residues. Trimming stripped 7 bases from V and 5 bases from J, with 12 bases between. The CDR3, as DNA: TGTGCCAGCACCCAGGGACATAACGAGCAGTACTTC. Translating gives CASTQGHNEQYF.